The text below deals with one T cell receptor (beta chain). Antigen: not known. The source of the sample is a study of early T cells in non-severe SARS-CoV-2 infection. Study in general: Chains from this unsorted whole-blood bulk RNA could not be paired.

Unique molecular identifiers were affixed to single, distinct cDNA molecules. TCRdb re-called the 5' RACE reads with MiXCR, one entry per CDR3 protein. Found here are approximately 74,000 distinct CDR3 sequences, 13% to 15% of them singletons; the top ten hold 9.5% to 12%. Study results and caveats: Private and CD4 specificities were missed by VDJdb matching, which favored anti-spike CD8 responses.

CDR1 and CDR2 (germline): LGHDT, YNNKEL (reference sequence). Trimming cost V 1 base and J 1 base; bases outside gene matches: 8. There are 18 residues in the CDR3. Sequenced: whole blood. This TCR derives from an adult who was a healthcare worker with PCR-confirmed SARS-CoV-2 infection or an uninfected control (not recorded which). The chain uses TRBV3-1 and TRBJ2-3; TRBD2 matches 10 bases. The CDR3 is CASSQGLAGAIRTDTQYF. CDR3 in DNA: TGTGCCAGCAGCCAAGGGCTAGCGGGGGCTATTCGCACAGATACGCAGTATTTT.